These 13 T cell receptor beta chains originate from one sample sequenced in a study of blood T cell repertoires in COVID-19. Repertoires were generated with immunoSEQ multiplex PCR, while TCRdb's copy carries only in-frame clones and drops some. The sample carries around 120,000 clones, approximately 87% recorded once. The specimen was peripheral blood. These receptors were collected from a man between 25 and 39 years old with acute or convalescent COVID-19.

The rearrangement joins TRBV12-3 or TRBV12-4 to TRBJ2-7, with D unclear. The CDR3 runs 11 residues. V lost 7 bases and J lost 2, with 6 bases in between. The CDR3 is CASTGAYEQYF. The CDR3 bases are TGTGCCAGCACAGGCGCCTACGAGCAGTACTTC.

A few counts support this clone. The chain couples TRBV11-3 to TRBJ1-1, with D possibly being TRBD1 (5 bases). Germline V gives CDR1 SGHNT, CDR2 YENEEA. Trimming stripped 0 bases from V and 3 bases from J, with 11 bases between. This CDR3 has 15 amino acids. CDR3 region: CASSLDSRDYTEAFF. The CDR3 bases are TGTGCCAGCAGCTTAGATTCCAGGGACTACACTGAAGCTTTCTTT.

V is TRBV6-1 and J is TRBJ2-7; 9 positions match TRBD1. Germline V CDR1 and CDR2: MNHNS, SASEGT. The CDR3 is 14 amino acids. After removal of 3 bases from V and 6 bases from J, the junction contained 6 bases not matched to a gene. CDR3 region: CASSDRDRVPEQYF. As DNA, the CDR3 is TGTGCCAGCAGTGACCGGGACAGGGTCCCCGAGCAGTACTTC.

The rearrangement uses TRBV6-5 and TRBJ1-1, with a weak D call TRBD1 (5 bases). Germline V lookup: CDR1 MNHEY, CDR2 SVGAGI. V was clipped by 0 bases and J by 6 bases, with 11 bases between them. This CDR3 contains 14 residues. CDR3 sequence: CASSYSQGPPEAFF. CDR3 bases: TGTGCCAGCAGTTACTCCCAGGGCCCCCCTGAAGCTTTCTTT.

The chain has TRBV5-4 and TRBJ2-2; D is ambiguous. Looked up from germline, CDR1 is SGHNT and CDR2 is YYREEE (reference sequence). This CDR3 has 15 amino acids. The ends were cut back, 3 bases at V and 0 bases at J, with 9 bases in the middle. The CDR3 is CASSSGTTNTGELFF. For the CDR3, the DNA is TGTGCCAGCAGCTCGGGTACCACGAACACCGGGGAGCTGTTTTTT.

The rearrangement links TRBV19 to TRBJ1-6; 8 bases are a match to TRBD1. Germline V gene lookup returns CDR1 LNHDA and CDR2 SQIVND (reference sequence). This CDR3 has 15 amino acids. J gave up 4 bases and V 7 bases, and 6 bases lay outside the gene matches. For the CDR3, the DNA is TGTGCCAGTAATACGGACAGGGCGTATAATTCACCCCTCCACTTT. It translates to CASNTDRAYNSPLHF.

In its sample, this clone was seen once. The rearrangement links TRBV6-5 to TRBJ2-1; 10 bases match TRBD2. The CDR3 spans 15 residues. CDR1 is MNHEY and CDR2 is SVGAGI in the germline V gene. The V and J ends lost 5 bases and 8 bases, in that order; junction bases with no gene match: 9. Written as DNA, the CDR3 is TGTGCCAGCAGTACCTATAGCGGGAGGAACCATGAGCAGTTCTTC. Its protein product is CASSTYSGRNHEQFF.

The gene calls are TRBV7-9 and TRBJ2-2; possible D gene TRBD2, 6 bases. V shed 4 bases and J shed 6 bases, with 15 bases lying between them. Germline assignment: CDR1 SEHNR and CDR2 FQNEAQ (reference sequence). The CDR3 totals 15 residues. CDR3: CASSSPPTSPGELFF. CDR3 nucleotide sequence: TGTGCCAGCAGCTCGCCCCCTACTAGCCCCGGGGAGCTGTTTTTT.

CDR3 region: CAGEGQGYGLGTEAFF. The CDR3 DNA follows: TGTGCCGGGGAAGGGCAGGGGTATGGGTTGGGGACTGAAGCTTTCTTT. J is TRBJ1-1 and V is TRBV30; weak D call: TRBD1 (6 bases). Per germline, CDR1 GTSNPN and CDR2 SVGIG (reference sequence). V lost 8 bases to trimming and J lost 5 bases, with 27 bases between them. The CDR3 spans 16 residues.

The J gene is TRBJ1-2, the V gene TRBV7-2; 9 nucleotides align to TRBD1. V was pared by 4 bases and J by 7 bases, with 13 bases of the junction left unmatched. CDR1 and CDR2 (germline): SGHTA, FQGNSA. This CDR3 has 16 residues. CDR3 region: CASSSAKGQGNAGYTF. CDR3 nucleotide sequence: TGTGCCAGCAGCTCGGCGAAGGGACAGGGTAATGCTGGCTACACCTTC.

This CDR3 is CASSIEAGGNTEAFF. CDR3 nucleotides: TGTGCCAGTAGTATAGAGGCAGGGGGGAACACTGAAGCTTTCTTT. V usage is TRBV19 and J usage is TRBJ1-1, with 7 bases lining up with TRBD1. The CDR3 is made up of 15 amino acids. CDR1 and CDR2 (germline): LNHDA, SQIVND (reference sequence). V lost 0 bases to trimming and J lost 1 base; unmatched junction nucleotides: 2.

This chain connects TRBV3-1 (or the pseudogene TRBV3-2) to TRBJ1-1; TRBD1 is a possible D gene (5 bases). Trimming cost V 4 bases and J 1 base, with 10 bases left between them. This CDR3 comprises 14 residues. Germline V gives CDR1 LGHDT, CDR2 YNNKEL (reference sequence). The CDR3 sequence: CASSPSGGNTEAFF. The CDR3 DNA is TGTGCCAGCAGCCCCTCGGGGGGGAACACTGAAGCTTTCTTT.

The chain uses TRBV12-3 or TRBV12-4 and TRBJ1-1; no definite D call. The V end lost 6 bases, the J end lost 4 bases, and 9 bases lay between the germline ends. The CDR3 consists of 12 residues. The CDR3 coding sequence is TGTGCCAGCAGAGTACAGACCACTGAAGCTTTCTTT. Translation: CASRVQTTEAFF.